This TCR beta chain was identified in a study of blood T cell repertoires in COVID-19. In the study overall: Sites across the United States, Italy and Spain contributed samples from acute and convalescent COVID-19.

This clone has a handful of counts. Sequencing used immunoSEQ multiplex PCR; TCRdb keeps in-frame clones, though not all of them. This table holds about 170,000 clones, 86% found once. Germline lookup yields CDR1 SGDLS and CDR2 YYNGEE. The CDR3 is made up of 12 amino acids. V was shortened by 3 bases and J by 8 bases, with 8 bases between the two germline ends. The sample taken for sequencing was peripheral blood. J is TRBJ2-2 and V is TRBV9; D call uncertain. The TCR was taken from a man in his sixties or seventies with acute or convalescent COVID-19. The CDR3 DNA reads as TGTGCCAGCAGCGAAGTCAGAGGGGAGCTGTTTTTT. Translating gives CASSEVRGELFF.